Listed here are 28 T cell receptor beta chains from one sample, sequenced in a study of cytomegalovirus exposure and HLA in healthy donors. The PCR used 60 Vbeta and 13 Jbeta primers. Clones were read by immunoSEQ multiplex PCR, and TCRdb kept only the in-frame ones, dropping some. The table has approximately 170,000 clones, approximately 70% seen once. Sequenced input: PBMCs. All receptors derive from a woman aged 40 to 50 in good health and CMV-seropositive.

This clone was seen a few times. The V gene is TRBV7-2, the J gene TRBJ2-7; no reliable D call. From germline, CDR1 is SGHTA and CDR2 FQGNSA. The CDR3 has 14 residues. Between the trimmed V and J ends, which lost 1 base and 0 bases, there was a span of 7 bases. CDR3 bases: TGTGCCAGCAGCTTAGGGGCCAGCTCCTACGAGCAGTACTTC. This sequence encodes CASSLGASSYEQYF.

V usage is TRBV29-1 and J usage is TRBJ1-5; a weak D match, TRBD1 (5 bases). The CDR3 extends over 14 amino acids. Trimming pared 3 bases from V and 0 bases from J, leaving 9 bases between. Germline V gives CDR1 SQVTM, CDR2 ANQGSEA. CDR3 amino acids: CSVEGQGSNQPQHF. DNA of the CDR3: TGCAGCGTTGAGGGGCAGGGTAGCAATCAGCCCCAGCATTTT.

Here the CDR3 reads CASRRLAGDPPDTQYF. The CDR3 coding sequence is TGTGCCAGCAGACGACTAGCGGGAGACCCCCCAGATACGCAGTATTTT. J is TRBJ2-3 and V is TRBV2; 12 nucleotides line up with TRBD2. Per the germline V gene, CDR1 is SNHLY and CDR2 is FYNNEI. This CDR3 is built from 16 residues. V dropped 6 bases and J dropped 4; count of bases not matched to a gene: 8.

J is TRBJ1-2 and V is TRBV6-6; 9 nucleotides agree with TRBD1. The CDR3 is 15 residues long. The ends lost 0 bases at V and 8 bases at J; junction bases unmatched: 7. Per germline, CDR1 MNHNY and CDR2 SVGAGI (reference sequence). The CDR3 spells CASSYSGQGLGGYTF. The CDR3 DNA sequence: TGTGCCAGCAGTTACTCGGGACAGGGTTTGGGCGGCTACACCTTC.

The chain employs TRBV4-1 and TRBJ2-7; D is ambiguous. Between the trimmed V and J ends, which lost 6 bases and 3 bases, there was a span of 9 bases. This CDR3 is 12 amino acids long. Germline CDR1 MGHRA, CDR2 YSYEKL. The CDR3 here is CASSPAGYEQYF. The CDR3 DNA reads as TGCGCCAGCAGTCCCGCAGGCTACGAGCAGTACTTC.

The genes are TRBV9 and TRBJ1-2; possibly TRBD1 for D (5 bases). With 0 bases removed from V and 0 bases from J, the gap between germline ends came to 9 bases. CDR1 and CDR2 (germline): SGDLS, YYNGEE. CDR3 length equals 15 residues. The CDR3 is CASSVDPGTNYGYTF. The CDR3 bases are TGTGCCAGCAGCGTAGATCCAGGGACTAACTATGGCTACACCTTC.

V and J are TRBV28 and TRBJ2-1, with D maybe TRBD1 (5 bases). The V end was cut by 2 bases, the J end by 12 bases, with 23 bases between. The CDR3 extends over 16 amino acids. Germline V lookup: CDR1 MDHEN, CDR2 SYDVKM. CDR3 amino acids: CASSLQDIAIHSSQFF. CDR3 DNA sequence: TGTGCCAGCAGTTTACAGGACATAGCCATCCACTCCTCGCAGTTCTTC.

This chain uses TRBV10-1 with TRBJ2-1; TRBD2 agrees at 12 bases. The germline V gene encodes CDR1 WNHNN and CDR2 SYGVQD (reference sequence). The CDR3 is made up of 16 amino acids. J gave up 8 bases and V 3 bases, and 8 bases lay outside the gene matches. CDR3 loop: CASSDSASGGEDEQFF. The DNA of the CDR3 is TGCGCCAGCAGTGACTCGGCTAGCGGGGGGGAGGATGAGCAGTTCTTC.

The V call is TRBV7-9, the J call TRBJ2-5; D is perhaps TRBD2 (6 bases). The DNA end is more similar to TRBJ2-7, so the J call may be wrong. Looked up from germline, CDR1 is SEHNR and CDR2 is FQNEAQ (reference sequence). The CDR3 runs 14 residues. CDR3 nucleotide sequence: TGTGCCAGCAGGAGGGCGGGGCCGCTCACCGAGCAGTACTTC. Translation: CASRRAGPLTEQYF.

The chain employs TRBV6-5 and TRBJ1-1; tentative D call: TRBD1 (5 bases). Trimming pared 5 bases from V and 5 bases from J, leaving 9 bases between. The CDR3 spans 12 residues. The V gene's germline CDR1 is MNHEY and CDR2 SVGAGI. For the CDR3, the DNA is TGTGCCAGCAGTCGTGACAGTACTGAAGCTTTCTTT. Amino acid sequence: CASSRDSTEAFF.

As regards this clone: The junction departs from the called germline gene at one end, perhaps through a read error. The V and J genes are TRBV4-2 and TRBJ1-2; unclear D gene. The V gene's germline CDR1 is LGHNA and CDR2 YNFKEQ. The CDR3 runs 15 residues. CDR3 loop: CASTQDHTTHYGYTF. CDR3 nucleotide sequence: TGTGCCAGCACCCAAGATCATACAACCCACTATGGCTACACCTTC.

CDR3 amino acids: CSVGRRQGRPEQFF. The CDR3 bases are TGCAGCGTTGGGAGGAGACAGGGGAGGCCTGAGCAGTTCTTC. The chain recombines TRBV29-1 with TRBJ2-1, with 8 bases lining up with TRBD1. The junction had 11 bases not matched to a gene; V was cut back by 4 bases and J by 9 bases. Germline V gene sequence: CDR1 SQVTM, CDR2 ANQGSEA. This CDR3 is built from 14 residues.

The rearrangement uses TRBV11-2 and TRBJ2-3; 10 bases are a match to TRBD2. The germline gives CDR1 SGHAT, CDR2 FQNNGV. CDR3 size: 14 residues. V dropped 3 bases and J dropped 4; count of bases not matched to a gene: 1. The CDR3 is CASSFSGGSDTQYF. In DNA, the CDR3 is TGTGCCAGCAGCTTTAGCGGGGGGTCAGATACGCAGTATTTT.

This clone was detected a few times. CDR3 amino acids: CASSPPGLSTDTQYF. CDR3 bases: TGTGCCAGCAGTCCGCCGGGACTAAGCACAGATACGCAGTATTTT. The rearrangement uses TRBV11-2 and TRBJ2-3; 7 bases are a match to TRBD2. Per germline, CDR1 SGHAT and CDR2 FQNNGV. The length of the CDR3 is 15 residues. Unmatched junction bases numbered 6, after V lost 6 bases and J lost 0 bases.

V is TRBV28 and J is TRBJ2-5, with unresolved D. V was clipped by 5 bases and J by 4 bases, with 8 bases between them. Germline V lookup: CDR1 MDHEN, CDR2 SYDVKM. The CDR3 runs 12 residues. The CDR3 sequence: CASSLELETQYF. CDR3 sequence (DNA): TGTGCCAGCAGTCTAGAATTAGAGACCCAGTACTTC.

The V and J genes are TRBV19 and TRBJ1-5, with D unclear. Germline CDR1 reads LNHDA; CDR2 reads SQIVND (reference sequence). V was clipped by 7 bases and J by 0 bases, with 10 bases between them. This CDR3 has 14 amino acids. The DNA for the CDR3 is TGTGCCAGTAATGGAGGCCATAGCAATCAGCCCCAGCATTTT. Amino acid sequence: CASNGGHSNQPQHF.

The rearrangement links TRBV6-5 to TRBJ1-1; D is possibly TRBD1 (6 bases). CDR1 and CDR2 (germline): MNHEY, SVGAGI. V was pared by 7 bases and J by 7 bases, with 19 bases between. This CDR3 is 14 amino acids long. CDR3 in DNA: TGTGCCAGCACAGCCGCGGGGGGCGAGTTTGAAGCTTTCTTT. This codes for CASTAAGGEFEAFF.

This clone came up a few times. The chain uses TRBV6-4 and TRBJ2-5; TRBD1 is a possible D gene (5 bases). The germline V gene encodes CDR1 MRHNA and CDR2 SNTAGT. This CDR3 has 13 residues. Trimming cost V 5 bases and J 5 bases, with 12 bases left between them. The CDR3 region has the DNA TGTGCCAGCAGTCTCCAATCAGGGGAGACCCAGTACTTC. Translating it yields CASSLQSGETQYF.

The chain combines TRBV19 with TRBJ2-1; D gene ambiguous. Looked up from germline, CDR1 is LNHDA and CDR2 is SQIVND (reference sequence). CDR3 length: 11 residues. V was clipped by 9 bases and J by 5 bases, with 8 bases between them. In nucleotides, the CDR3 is TGTGCCAGCGAGGAAAACAATGAGCAGTTCTTC. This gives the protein CASEENNEQFF.

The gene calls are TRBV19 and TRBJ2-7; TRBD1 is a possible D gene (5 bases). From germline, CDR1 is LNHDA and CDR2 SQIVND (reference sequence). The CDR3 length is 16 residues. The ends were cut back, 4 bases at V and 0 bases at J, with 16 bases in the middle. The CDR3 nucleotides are TGTGCCAGTAGTACCGGTGGGGCTACGGGCTCCTACGAGCAGTACTTC. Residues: CASSTGGATGSYEQYF.

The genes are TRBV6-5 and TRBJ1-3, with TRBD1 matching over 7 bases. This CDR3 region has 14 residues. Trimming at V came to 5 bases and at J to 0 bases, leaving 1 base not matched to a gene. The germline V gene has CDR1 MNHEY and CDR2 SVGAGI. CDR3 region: CASSTGVSGNTIYF. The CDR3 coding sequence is TGTGCCAGCAGTACAGGGGTCTCTGGAAACACCATATATTTT.

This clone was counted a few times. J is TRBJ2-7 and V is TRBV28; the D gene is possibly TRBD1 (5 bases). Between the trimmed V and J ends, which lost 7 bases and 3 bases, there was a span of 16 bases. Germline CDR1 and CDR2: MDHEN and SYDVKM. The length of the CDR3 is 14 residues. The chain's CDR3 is CASKIGEGNYEQYF. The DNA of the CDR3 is TGTGCCAGCAAAATAGGGGAAGGGAACTACGAGCAGTACTTC.

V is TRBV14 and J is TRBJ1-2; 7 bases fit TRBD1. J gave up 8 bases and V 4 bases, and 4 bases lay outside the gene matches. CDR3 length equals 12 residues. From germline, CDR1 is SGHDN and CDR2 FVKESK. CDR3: CASSPGTVGYTF. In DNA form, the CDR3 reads TGTGCCAGCAGCCCTGGGACAGTAGGCTACACCTTC.

CDR3 residues: CASSAGHLGNTIYF. CDR3 sequence (DNA): TGTGCCAGCAGTGCAGGGCACCTGGGAAACACCATATATTTT. The rearrangement links TRBV2 to TRBJ1-3, with a weak D call TRBD1 (5 bases). V lost 4 bases, J lost 4 bases, and 11 bases lay in between. CDR1 and CDR2 (germline): SNHLY, FYNNEI. The CDR3 runs to 14 residues. The variable domain in full, completed from reference TRBV2 and TRBJ1-3, reads EPEVTQTPSHQVTQMGQEVILRCVPISNHLYFYWYRQILGQKVEFLVSFYNNEISEKSEIFDDQFSVERPDGSNFTLKIRSTKLEDSAMYFCASSAGHLGNTIYFGEGSWLTVV.

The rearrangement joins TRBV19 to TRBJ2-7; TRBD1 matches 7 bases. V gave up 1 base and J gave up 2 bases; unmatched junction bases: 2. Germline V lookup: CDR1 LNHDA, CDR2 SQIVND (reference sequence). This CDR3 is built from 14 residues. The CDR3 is CASSIAGTAYEQYF. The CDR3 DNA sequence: TGTGCCAGTAGTATAGCCGGGACAGCCTACGAGCAGTACTTC.

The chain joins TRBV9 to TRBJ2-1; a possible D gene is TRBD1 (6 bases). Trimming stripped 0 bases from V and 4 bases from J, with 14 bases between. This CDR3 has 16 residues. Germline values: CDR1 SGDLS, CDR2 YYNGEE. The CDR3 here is CASSVAGELGYNEQFF. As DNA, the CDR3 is TGTGCCAGCAGCGTAGCAGGGGAATTGGGTTACAATGAGCAGTTCTTC.

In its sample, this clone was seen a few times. The CDR3 loop is CASSPRSRGTPLAKNIQYF. The CDR3 DNA follows: TGTGCCAGCAGCCCCCGCTCCAGGGGGACGCCCCTGGCCAAAAACATTCAGTACTTC. The chain recombines TRBV7-9 with TRBJ2-4, with TRBD1 identical over 7 bases. The trim removed 5 bases at V and 1 base at J, leaving 17 bases unmatched. The CDR3 runs 19 residues. The germline V gene encodes CDR1 SEHNR and CDR2 FQNEAQ (reference sequence).

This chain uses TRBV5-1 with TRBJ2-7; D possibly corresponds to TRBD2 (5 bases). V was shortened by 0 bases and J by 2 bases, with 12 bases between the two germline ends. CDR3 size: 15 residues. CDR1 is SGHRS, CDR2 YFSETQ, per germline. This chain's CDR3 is CASSLAAGTPYEQYF. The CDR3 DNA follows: TGCGCCAGCAGCTTGGCCGCGGGCACCCCCTACGAGCAGTACTTC.